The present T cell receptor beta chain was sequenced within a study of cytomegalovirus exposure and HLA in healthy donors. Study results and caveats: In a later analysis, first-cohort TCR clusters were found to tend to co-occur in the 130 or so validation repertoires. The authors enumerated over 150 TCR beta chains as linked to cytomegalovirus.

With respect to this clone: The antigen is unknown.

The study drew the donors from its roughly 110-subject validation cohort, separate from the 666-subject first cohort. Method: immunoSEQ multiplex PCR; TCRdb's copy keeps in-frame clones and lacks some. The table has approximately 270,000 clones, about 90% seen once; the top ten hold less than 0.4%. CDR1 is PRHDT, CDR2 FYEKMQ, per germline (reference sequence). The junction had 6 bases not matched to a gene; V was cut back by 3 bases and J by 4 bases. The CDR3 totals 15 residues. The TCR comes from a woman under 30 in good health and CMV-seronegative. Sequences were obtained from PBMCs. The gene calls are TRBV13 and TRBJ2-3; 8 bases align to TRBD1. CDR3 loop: CASSLGRGRPDTQYF. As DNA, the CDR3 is TGTGCCAGCAGCTTGGGCAGGGGGCGCCCAGATACGCAGTATTTT.